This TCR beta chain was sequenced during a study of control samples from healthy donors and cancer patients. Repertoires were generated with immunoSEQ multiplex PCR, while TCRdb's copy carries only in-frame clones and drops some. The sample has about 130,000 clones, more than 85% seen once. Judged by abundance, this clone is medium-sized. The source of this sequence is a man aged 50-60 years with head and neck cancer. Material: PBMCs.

The CDR3 DNA is TGTGCCACCAGGGGGGATCTTGACACTGAAGCTTTCTTT. It specifies CATRGDLDTEAFF. The chain combines TRBV19 with TRBJ1-1; 7 bases are shared with TRBD1. With V trimmed by 10 bases and J by 3 bases, 8 bases remained unmatched. The CDR3 is 13 residues long. Germline V lookup: CDR1 LNHDA, CDR2 SQIVND (reference sequence).